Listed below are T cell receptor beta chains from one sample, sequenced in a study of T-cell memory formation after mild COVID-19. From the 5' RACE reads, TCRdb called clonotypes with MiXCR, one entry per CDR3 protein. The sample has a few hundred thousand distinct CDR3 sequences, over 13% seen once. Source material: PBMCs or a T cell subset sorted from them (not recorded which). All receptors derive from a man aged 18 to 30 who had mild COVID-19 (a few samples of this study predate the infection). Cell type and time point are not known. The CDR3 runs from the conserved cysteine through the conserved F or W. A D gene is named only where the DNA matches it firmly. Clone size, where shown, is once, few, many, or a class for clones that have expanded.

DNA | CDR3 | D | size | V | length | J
TGTGCCAGCAGCTTAGGGCGCGCAGGGATGAACACTGAAGCTTTCTTT | CASSLGRAGMNTEAFF | . | few | TRBV7-3 | 16 | TRBJ1-1
TGTGCCAGCAGCTCCCGACAGAGACCGGTTGAAGCTTTCTTT | CASSSRQRPVEAFF | . | . | TRBV7-9 | 14 | TRBJ1-1
TGCGCCAGCAGCTTGGATGGACAGGGGCCCTATGGCTACACCTTC | CASSLDGQGPYGYTF | TRBD1 | . | TRBV5-1 | 15 | TRBJ1-2
TGCGCCAGCAGCTTGGCCGGGGGAAATGAGCAGTTCTTC | CASSLAGGNEQFF | . | many | TRBV5-1 | 13 | TRBJ2-1
TGTGCCAGCAGCCAAGAATATGGACGGAGCGGGGAGCTGTTTTTT | CASSQEYGRSGELFF | . | many | TRBV14 | 15 | TRBJ2-2
TGCAGTGCTACCACGGGACAGGGATCTCAGCCCCAGCATTTT | CSATTGQGSQPQHF | TRBD1 | few | TRBV20-1 | 14 | TRBJ1-5
TGTGCCAGCAGCTTGACAGGGGATAGTCAGCCCCAGCATTTT | CASSLTGDSQPQHF | TRBD1 | many | TRBV12-3/TRBV12-4 | 14 | TRBJ1-5
TGTGCCAACGAAGGCCCCGGAGGTAGTCAGCCCCAGCATTTT | CANEGPGGSQPQHF | . | few | TRBV9 | 14 | TRBJ1-5
TGTGCCAGCAGTTACAGGGAGAGCTACGAGCAGTACTTC | CASSYRESYEQYF | . | few | TRBV12-3/TRBV12-4 | 13 | TRBJ2-7
TGTGCCAGCACGTCGGGCGGTCCCGAGCAGTTCTTC | CASTSGGPEQFF | . | . | TRBV6-2/TRBV6-3 | 12 | TRBJ2-1
TGCGCCAGCAGCCAAGATTCAACCTCCTATGGCTACACCTTC | CASSQDSTSYGYTF | . | . | TRBV4-3 | 14 | TRBJ1-2
TGTGCCAGTAGTATTTGGCCCGCTGAGCAGTTCTTC | CASSIWPAEQFF | . | . | TRBV19 | 12 | TRBJ2-1
TGCAGCGTAGCGGGGGGACCCTACAATGAGCAGTTCTTC | CSVAGGPYNEQFF | TRBD2 | few | TRBV29-1 | 13 | TRBJ2-1
TGTGCCAGTAGGTTGACAGGGGTGCACTACAATGAGCAGTTCTTC | CASRLTGVHYNEQFF | TRBD1 | few | TRBV19 | 15 | TRBJ2-1
TGTGCCAGCAGCCCACAGGTTTCAATCACAGATACGCAGTATTTT | CASSPQVSITDTQYF | . | few | TRBV7-2 | 15 | TRBJ2-3
TGTGCCAGCAGCTTGGACAGCCATGAGCAGTTCTTC | CASSLDSHEQFF | . | . | TRBV7-2 | 12 | TRBJ2-1
TGTGCCAGTATGCTGCCGGGGGGTTTCGATGAGCAGTTCTTC | CASMLPGGFDEQFF | TRBD2 | few | TRBV19 | 14 | TRBJ2-1
TGTGCCAGCAGCTACGAACCCAATGAGCAGTTCTTC | CASSYEPNEQFF | . | . | TRBV5-6 | 12 | TRBJ2-1
TGTGCCAGCAGCCAAGGCCCGACGGATTATCAAGAGACCCAGTACTTC | CASSQGPTDYQETQYF | . | few | TRBV4-2 | 16 | TRBJ2-5
TGTGCCAGCAGCTCCGACTCGACGCAAGAGACCCAGTACTTC | CASSSDSTQETQYF | . | few | TRBV7-2 | 14 | TRBJ2-5
TGTGCCAGCAGTTTAACGACGGCAGCTTTCTATGGCTACACCTTC | CASSLTTAAFYGYTF | . | . | TRBV27 | 15 | TRBJ1-2
TGTGCCAGCAGTCTCGGGATAGAAACAGATACGCAGTATTTT | CASSLGIETDTQYF | . | few | TRBV7-9 | 14 | TRBJ2-3
TGCAGTGCTACTGGACCGAAGAACTCCTACGAGCAGTACTTC | CSATGPKNSYEQYF | . | . | TRBV20-1 | 14 | TRBJ2-7
TGTGCCAGCAGCCAGACTCGGCGGGGGGCTAGTGGGGAGCAGTTCTTC | CASSQTRRGASGEQFF | TRBD2 | . | TRBV3-1 | 16 | TRBJ2-1
TGTGCTAGCAGCCCGCAAGCGGGGCCATACAATGAGCAGTTCTTC | CASSPQAGPYNEQFF | TRBD2 | . | TRBV7-7 | 15 | TRBJ2-1
TGTGCCAGCACCCCCGGGGCCTGGGGATACAATGAGCAGTTCTTC | CASTPGAWGYNEQFF | . | many | TRBV12-3/TRBV12-4 | 15 | TRBJ2-1
TGCAGCGCAACAGGGGCGCAGGGGGGAAAAGCTTTCTTT | CSATGAQGGKAFF | TRBD1 | . | TRBV29-1 | 13 | TRBJ1-1
TGCGCCAGCAGCGACTCCGTAGCGGGGGGCCGCGATGAGCAGTTCTTC | CASSDSVAGGRDEQFF | TRBD2 | many | TRBV5-1 | 16 | TRBJ2-1
TGTGCCAGCACCCGGGACAGAGGCTCCTATAATTCACCCCTCCACTTT | CASTRDRGSYNSPLHF | TRBD1 | . | TRBV7-2 | 16 | TRBJ1-6
TGCAGCGTTTGTCACCGATTCACAGATACGCAGTATTTT | CSVCHRFTDTQYF | . | . | TRBV29-1 | 13 | TRBJ2-3